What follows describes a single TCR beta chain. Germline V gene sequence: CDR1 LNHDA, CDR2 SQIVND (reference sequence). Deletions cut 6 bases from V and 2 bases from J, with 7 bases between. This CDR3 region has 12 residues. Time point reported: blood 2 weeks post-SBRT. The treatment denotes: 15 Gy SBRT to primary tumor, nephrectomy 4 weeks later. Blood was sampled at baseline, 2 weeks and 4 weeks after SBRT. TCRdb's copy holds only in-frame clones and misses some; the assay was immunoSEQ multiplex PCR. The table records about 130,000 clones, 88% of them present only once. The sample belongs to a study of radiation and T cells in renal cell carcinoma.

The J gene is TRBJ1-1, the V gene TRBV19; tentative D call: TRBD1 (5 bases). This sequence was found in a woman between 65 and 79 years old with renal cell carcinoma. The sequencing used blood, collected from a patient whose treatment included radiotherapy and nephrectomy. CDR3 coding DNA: TGTGCCAGTAGAACAGGAAACACTGAAGCTTTCTTT. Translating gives CASRTGNTEAFF.